This TCR beta chain came from a study of early T cells in non-severe SARS-CoV-2 infection. The overall study: It was bulk RNA from unsorted whole blood that was sequenced, and the chains were unpaired.

This clonotype was seen only a few times. There are 17 residues in the CDR3. Germline V lookup: CDR1 SGHVS, CDR2 FQNEAQ. After removal of 4 bases from V and 1 base from J, the junction contained 12 bases not matched to a gene. Tagging with unique molecular identifiers was applied to individual cDNA molecules. TCRdb ran MiXCR on the 5' RACE reads and lists one entry per CDR3 protein. The data contain tens of thousands of distinct CDR3 sequences, roughly a tenth of them singletons. Sequenced: whole blood. This TCR was recovered from an adult who was a healthcare worker with PCR-confirmed SARS-CoV-2 infection or an uninfected control (not recorded which). V is TRBV7-8 and J is TRBJ2-5; 7 bases agree with TRBD1. The CDR3 reads CASSSAGPRDSQETQYF. The CDR3 DNA reads TGTGCCAGCAGCTCCGCCGGCCCCCGGGACAGCCAAGAGACCCAGTACTTC.